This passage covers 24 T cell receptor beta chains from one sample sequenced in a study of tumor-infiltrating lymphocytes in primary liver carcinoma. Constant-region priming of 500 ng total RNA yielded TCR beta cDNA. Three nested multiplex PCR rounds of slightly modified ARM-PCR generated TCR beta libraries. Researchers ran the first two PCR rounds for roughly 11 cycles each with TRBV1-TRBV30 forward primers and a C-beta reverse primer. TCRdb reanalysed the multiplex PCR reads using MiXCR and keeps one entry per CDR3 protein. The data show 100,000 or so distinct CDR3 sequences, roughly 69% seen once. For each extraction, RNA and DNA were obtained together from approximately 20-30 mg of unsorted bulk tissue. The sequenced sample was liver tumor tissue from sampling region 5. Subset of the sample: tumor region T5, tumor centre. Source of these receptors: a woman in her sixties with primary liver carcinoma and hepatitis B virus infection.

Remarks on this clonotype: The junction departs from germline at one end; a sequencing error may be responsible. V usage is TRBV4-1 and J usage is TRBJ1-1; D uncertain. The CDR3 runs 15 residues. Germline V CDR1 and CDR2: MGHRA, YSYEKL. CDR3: CANSQSPGVVTEASF. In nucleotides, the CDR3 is TGCGCCAACAGCCAAAGCCCGGGAGTAGTCACTGAAGCTTCCTTT.

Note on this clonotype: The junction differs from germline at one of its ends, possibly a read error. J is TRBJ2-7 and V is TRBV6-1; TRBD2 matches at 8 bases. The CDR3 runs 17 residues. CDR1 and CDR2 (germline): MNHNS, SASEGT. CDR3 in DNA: TGCGCCAGCAGTGAAAGAGCTCCTATCGGGAGGGTTACCGAGCAGTACTTC. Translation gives CASSERAPIGRVTEQYF.

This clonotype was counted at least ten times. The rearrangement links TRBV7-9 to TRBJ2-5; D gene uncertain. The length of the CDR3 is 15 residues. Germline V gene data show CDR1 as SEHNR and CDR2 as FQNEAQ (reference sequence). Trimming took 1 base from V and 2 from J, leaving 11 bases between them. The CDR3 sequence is CASSLDGSTQETQYF. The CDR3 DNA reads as TGTGCCAGCAGCTTAGACGGGTCGACACAAGAGACCCAGTACTTC.

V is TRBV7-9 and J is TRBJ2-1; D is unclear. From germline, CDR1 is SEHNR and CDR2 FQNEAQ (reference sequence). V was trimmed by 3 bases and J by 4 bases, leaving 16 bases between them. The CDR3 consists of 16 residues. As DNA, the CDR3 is TGTGCCAGCAGCTTTCCCCAAGGGCCAGGATACAATGAGCAGTTCTTC. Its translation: CASSFPQGPGYNEQFF.

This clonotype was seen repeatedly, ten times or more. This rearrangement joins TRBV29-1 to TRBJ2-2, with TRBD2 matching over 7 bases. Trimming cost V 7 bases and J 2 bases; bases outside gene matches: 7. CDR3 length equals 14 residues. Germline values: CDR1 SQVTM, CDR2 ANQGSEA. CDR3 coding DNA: TGCAGCGCCTGGGGCGGGAGAAACACCGGGGAGCTGTTTTTT. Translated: CSAWGGRNTGELFF.

Written as DNA, the CDR3 is TGTGCTAGTGGTTTGAAATCCGATTCACCCCTCCACTTT. Translation: CASGLKSDSPLHF. This sequence joins TRBV12-5 and TRBJ1-6; no clear D gene. The CDR3 totals 13 residues. V shed 2 bases and J shed 8 bases, with 7 bases lying between them. Germline V CDR1 and CDR2: LGHNT, FRNRAP.

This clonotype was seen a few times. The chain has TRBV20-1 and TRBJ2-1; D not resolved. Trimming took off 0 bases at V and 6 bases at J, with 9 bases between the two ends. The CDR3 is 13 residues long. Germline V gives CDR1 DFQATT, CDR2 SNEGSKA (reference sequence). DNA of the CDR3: TGCAGTGCTAGAGAGGGTACGGGCAATGAGCAGTTCTTC. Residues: CSAREGTGNEQFF.

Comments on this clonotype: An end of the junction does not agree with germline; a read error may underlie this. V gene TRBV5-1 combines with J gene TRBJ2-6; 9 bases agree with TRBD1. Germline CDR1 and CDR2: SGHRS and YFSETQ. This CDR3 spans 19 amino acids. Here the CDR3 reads CASNLETGGSLSGANVLTF. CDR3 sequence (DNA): TGCGCCAGCAACTTGGAGACAGGGGGTTCCCTCTCTGGGGCCAACGTCCTGACTTTC.

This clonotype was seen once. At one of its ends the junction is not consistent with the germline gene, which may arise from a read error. The CDR3 region is CTRTLGGGANVLTF. CDR3 nucleotides: TGTACCAGGACTCTAGGGGGCGGGGCCAACGTCCTGACTTTC. V gene TRBV6-1 combines with J gene TRBJ2-6; 7 bases agree with TRBD1. The CDR3 spans 14 residues. Germline V gene data show CDR1 as MNHNS and CDR2 as SASEGT.

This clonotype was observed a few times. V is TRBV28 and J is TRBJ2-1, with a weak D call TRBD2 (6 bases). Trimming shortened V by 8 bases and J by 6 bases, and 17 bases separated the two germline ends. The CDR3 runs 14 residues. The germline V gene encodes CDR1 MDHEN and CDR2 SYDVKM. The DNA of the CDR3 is TGTGCCAGCCATACCCCTGGGGGGTTCAATGAGCAGTTCTTC. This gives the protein CASHTPGGFNEQFF.

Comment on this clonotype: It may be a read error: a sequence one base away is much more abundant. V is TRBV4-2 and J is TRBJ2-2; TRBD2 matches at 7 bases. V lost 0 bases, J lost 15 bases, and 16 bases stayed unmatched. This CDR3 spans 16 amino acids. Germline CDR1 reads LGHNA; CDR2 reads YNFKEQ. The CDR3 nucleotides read TGTGCCAGCAGCCAAGAGGGCGGGGCGAGGACCGGGGGGATGTTTTTT. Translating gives CASSQEGGARTGGMFF.

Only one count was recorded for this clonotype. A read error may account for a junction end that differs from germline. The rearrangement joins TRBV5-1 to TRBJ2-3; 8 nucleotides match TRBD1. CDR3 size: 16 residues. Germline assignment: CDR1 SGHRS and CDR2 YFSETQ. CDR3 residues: CASSPPTGDFTDSQYF. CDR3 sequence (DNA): TGCGCCAGCAGCCCCCCGACAGGGGATTTCACAGACTCGCAATATTTT.

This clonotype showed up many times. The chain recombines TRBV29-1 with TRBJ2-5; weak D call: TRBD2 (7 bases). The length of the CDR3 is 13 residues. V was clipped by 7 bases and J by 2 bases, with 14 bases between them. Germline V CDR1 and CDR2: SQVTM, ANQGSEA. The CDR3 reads CSGRGLLQETQYF. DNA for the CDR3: TGCAGCGGCAGGGGACTATTACAAGAGACCCAGTACTTC.

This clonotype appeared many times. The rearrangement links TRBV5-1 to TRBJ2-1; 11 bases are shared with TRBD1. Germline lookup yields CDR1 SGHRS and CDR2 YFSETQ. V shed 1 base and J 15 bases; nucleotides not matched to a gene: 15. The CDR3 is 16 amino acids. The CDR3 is CASSLLFGTGGAAVFF. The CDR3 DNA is TGCGCCAGCAGCTTGCTCTTCGGGACAGGGGGAGCCGCGGTGTTCTTC. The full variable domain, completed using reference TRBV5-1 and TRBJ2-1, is KAGVTQTPRYLIKTRGQQVTLSCSPISGHRSVSWYQQTPGQGLQFLFEYFSETQRNKGNFPGRFSGRQFSNSRSEMNVSTLELGDSALYLCASSLLFGTGGAAVFFGPGTRLTVL.

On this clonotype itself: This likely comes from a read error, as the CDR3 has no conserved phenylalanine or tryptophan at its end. The CDR3, as DNA: TGTGCCATCAGTGACAGACAGTGGGTTAGCAATCAGCCCCAGCATTCT. This sequence encodes CAISDRQWVSNQPQHS. The J gene is TRBJ1-5, the V gene TRBV10-3, with D possibly matching TRBD1 (5 bases). V was cut by 3 bases and J by 0 bases, with 12 bases left in between. This CDR3 spans 16 amino acids. Germline-derived CDR1 and CDR2 are ENHRY and SYGVKD.

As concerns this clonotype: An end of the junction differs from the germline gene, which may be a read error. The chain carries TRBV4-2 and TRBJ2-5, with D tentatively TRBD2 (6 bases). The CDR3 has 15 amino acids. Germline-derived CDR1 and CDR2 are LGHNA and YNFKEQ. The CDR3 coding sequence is TGTGCCAGCAGCCCCACCCCGGGAGCAAAGGAGACCCGGTACTTC. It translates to CASSPTPGAKETRYF.

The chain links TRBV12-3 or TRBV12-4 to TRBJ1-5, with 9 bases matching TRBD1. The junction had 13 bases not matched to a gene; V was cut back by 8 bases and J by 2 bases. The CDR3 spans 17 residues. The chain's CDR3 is CASGPTGGDRGNQPQHF. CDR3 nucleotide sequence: TGTGCCAGCGGTCCGACAGGGGGAGATAGGGGCAATCAGCCCCAGCATTTT.

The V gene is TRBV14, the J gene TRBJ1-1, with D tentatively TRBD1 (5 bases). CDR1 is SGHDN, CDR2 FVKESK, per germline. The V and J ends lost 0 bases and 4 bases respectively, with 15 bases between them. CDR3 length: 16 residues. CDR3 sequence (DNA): TGTGCCAGCAGCCAAGAAAGGACGGGCCAGGGCACTGAAGCTTTCTTT. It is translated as CASSQERTGQGTEAFF.

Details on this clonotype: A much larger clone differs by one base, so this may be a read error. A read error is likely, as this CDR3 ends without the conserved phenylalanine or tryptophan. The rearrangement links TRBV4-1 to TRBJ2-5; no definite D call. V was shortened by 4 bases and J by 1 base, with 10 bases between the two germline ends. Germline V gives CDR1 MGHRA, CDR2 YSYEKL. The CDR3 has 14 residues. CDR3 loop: CASSPPGGQETQYL. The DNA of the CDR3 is TGCGCCAGCAGCCCTCCCGGCGGCCAAGAGACCCAGTACCTC.

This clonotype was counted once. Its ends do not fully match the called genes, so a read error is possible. CDR3 loop: CASSLAWGTDLGINEQFF. DNA for the CDR3: TGTGCCAGTAGCTTGGCTTGGGGCACAGATCTAGGGATCAATGAGCAGTTCTTC. The chain carries TRBV5-5 and TRBJ2-1; D perhaps matches TRBD1 (5 bases). Germline CDR1 SGHKS, CDR2 YYEKEE (reference sequence). The CDR3 has 18 amino acids.

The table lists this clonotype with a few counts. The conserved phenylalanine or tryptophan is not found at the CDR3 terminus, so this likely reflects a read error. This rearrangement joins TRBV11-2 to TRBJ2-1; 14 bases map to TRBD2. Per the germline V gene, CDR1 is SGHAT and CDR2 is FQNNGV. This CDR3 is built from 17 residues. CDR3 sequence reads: CVSSRRLAGGPGDEQFS. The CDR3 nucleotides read TGTGTCAGCAGCAGGAGACTAGCGGGAGGGCCGGGGGATGAACAGTTCTCC.

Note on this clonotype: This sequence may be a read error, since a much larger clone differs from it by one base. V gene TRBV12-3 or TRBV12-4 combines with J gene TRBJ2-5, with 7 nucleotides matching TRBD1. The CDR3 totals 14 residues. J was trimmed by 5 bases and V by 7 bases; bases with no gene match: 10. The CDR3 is CASTQRGGGETQYF. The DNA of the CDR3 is TGTGCCAGCACCCAAAGAGGGGGCGGTGAGACCCAGTACTTC.

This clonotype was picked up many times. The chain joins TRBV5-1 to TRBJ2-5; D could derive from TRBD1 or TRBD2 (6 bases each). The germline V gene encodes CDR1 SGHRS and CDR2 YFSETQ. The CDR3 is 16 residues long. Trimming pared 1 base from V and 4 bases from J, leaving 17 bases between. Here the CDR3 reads CASSLIGGPRGETQYF. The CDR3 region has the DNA TGCGCCAGCAGCTTGATTGGGGGGCCCCGTGGAGAGACCCAGTACTTC.

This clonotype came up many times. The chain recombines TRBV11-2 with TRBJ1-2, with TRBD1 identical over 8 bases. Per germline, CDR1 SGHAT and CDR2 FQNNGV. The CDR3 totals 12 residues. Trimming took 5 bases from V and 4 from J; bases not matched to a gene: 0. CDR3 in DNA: TGTGCCAGCAGCCAGGGGGCCTATGGCTACACCTTC. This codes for CASSQGAYGYTF.